Sequencing of this TCR beta chain was carried out in a study of T cells in Graves' hyperthyroidism and ophthalmopathy. V trimming: 5 bases; J trimming: 7 bases; junction bases outside the gene matches: 11. The CDR3 length is 16 residues. CDR1 is SGHTA, CDR2 FQGTGA, per germline. Amplified regions were TCR beta CDR3 sequences from RNA transcripts. TCR CDR3 underwent first-round RT-PCR with the HTBI primer set. Each CDR3 protein is one row after TCRdb ran MiXCR on the multiplex PCR reads. Of roughly 580,000 distinct CDR3 sequences listed, 46% are singletons. This chain connects TRBV7-3 to TRBJ1-6, with TRBD1 identical over 7 bases. The clonotype comes from a woman aged 18-35 years with Graves' hyperthyroidism. Sequencing was performed on peripheral blood or thyroid tissue (not recorded which). CDR3 sequence: CASSLPGGRKNSPLHF. As DNA, the CDR3 is TGTGCCAGCAGCCTCCCAGGGGGACGTAAGAATTCACCCCTCCACTTT.